The 2 T cell receptor beta chains below all came from one sample that was sequenced in a study of molecular identifiers for immune sequencing clone quantification. TCRdb re-derived calls from the PCR reads in MiXCR, one entry per CDR3 protein. The profile shows some 40,000 distinct CDR3 sequences, around 20% of them singletons. The sequenced material came from naive CD8+ T cells from blood, with Jurkat cell RNA spiked in. As to subset: FACS-sorted CD8+CD4-CCR7+CD45RA+ naive T cells. Receptor source: a human donor in good health. Some libraries in this study had Jurkat cell RNA spiked in.

The table lists this clonotype with many counts. The V gene is TRBV5-6, the J gene TRBJ2-1; 9 nucleotides align to TRBD2. Trimming at V came to 4 bases and at J to 6 bases, leaving 8 bases not matched to a gene. There are 15 residues in the CDR3. CDR1 SGHDT and CDR2 YYEEEE come from the germline V gene. Written as DNA, the CDR3 is TGTGCCAGCAGCCCTGCTAGCGGGATCGGCAATGAGCAGTTCTTC. Amino acid sequence: CASSPASGIGNEQFF.

This clonotype was counted only a few times. The gene calls are TRBV20-1 and TRBJ2-2; the D gene is possibly TRBD2 (5 bases). Germline V gives CDR1 DFQATT, CDR2 SNEGSKA (reference sequence). CDR3 length: 14 residues. Trimming took 3 bases from V and 1 from J, leaving 9 bases between them. CDR3 sequence reads: CSARDFVNTGELFF. CDR3 bases: TGCAGTGCTAGGGACTTCGTGAACACCGGGGAGCTGTTTTTT.